This passage covers 30 T cell receptor beta chains from one sample sequenced in a study of identical twins. TCRdb independently ran MiXCR on the 5' RACE reads; one entry per CDR3 protein. This sample has roughly 470,000 distinct CDR3 sequences, with around 15% found just once. The same specimen was also included in a second study, on yellow fever vaccine responses in identical twins.

Source material: CD4+ T cells sorted from blood. The receptors stem from a woman younger than 30 in good health.

This clonotype has more than one count but fewer than ten. This rearrangement joins TRBV7-3 to TRBJ1-1; 8 bases are a match to TRBD1. Trimming cost V 4 bases and J 0 bases; bases outside gene matches: 4. The CDR3 is 15 amino acids. CDR1 is SGHTA and CDR2 is FQGTGA in the germline V gene. CDR3 loop: CASSSGDRMNTEAFF. DNA of the CDR3: TGTGCCAGCAGCTCCGGGGACAGGATGAACACTGAAGCTTTCTTT.

The chain carries TRBV4-3 and TRBJ2-7; TRBD1 matches 10 bases. The germline V gene encodes CDR1 LGHNA and CDR2 YSLEER. The CDR3 runs to 14 residues. Losses at the gene ends were 4 bases for V and 5 bases for J; bases not matched to a gene: 5. The CDR3 DNA reads TGCGCCAGCAGCCCGGGACAGGGGAACGACGAGCAGTACTTC. Translation gives CASSPGQGNDEQYF.

The chain combines TRBV9 with TRBJ2-7, with D perhaps matching TRBD2 (6 bases). Germline assignment: CDR1 SGDLS and CDR2 YYNGEE. The CDR3 has 14 residues. Trimming took 3 bases from V and 2 from J, leaving 12 bases between them. The DNA of the CDR3 is TGTGCCAGCAGCGCTGGGGCGGGAACCTACGAGCAGTACTTC. It specifies CASSAGAGTYEQYF.

This clonotype has just a few counts. The genes are TRBV24-1 and TRBJ2-1; TRBD2 might be the D (5 bases). V was shortened by 3 bases and J by 6 bases, with 17 bases between the two germline ends. Germline CDR1 is KGHDR and CDR2 is SFDVKD. The CDR3 has 16 amino acids. CDR3 protein: CATSDRTPRDLNEQFF. The CDR3 DNA reads as TGTGCCACCAGTGATCGGACCCCCCGGGATCTCAATGAGCAGTTCTTC.

This chain connects TRBV12-3 or TRBV12-4 to TRBJ2-1; D may be TRBD1 (6 bases). V was shortened by 5 bases and J by 5 bases, with 13 bases between the two germline ends. The CDR3 is made up of 14 amino acids. CDR3: CASSPVDRDNEQFF. The CDR3 DNA follows: TGTGCCAGCAGTCCGGTGGACAGAGACAATGAGCAGTTCTTC.

The gene calls are TRBV6-5 and TRBJ2-3; tentative D call: TRBD1 (5 bases). The germline V gene encodes CDR1 MNHEY and CDR2 SVGAGI. The CDR3 has 15 amino acids. V lost 0 bases to trimming and J lost 4 bases, with 11 bases between them. CDR3 protein: CASSYSGQGSDTQYF. DNA of the CDR3: TGTGCCAGCAGTTACTCTGGCCAGGGCTCAGATACGCAGTATTTT.

This clonotype was seen many times. The rearrangement uses TRBV29-1 and TRBJ2-7; the D is unclear. CDR1 and CDR2 from the germline V gene are SQVTM and ANQGSEA. The CDR3 is made up of 13 amino acids. Between the trimmed V and J ends, which lost 4 bases and 0 bases, there was a span of 10 bases. CDR3 coding DNA: TGCAGCGTTGGAGTCGAGATCTCCTACGAGCAGTACTTC. Amino acid sequence: CSVGVEISYEQYF.

This clonotype was seen a handful of times. This rearrangement joins TRBV7-2 to TRBJ1-5; 9 bases fit TRBD1. After removal of 5 bases from V and 5 bases from J, the junction contained 4 bases not matched to a gene. The V gene's germline CDR1 is SGHTA and CDR2 FQGNSA. This CDR3 comprises 14 residues. DNA of the CDR3: TGTGCCAGCAGCCCCCGACAGGGGGATCAGCCCCAGCATTTT. As protein: CASSPRQGDQPQHF.

At least ten counts were recorded for this clonotype. V usage is TRBV3-1 and J usage is TRBJ2-1, with 11 bases that match TRBD2. V lost 4 bases and J lost 8; bases outside the gene matches: 7. The CDR3 is made up of 15 amino acids. Germline V gene lookup returns CDR1 LGHDT and CDR2 YNNKEL (reference sequence). The DNA of the CDR3 is TGTGCCAGCAGCCGCGGGACTAGCGGTTGGGATGAGCAGTTCTTC. Its protein product is CASSRGTSGWDEQFF.

This chain connects TRBV4-1 to TRBJ2-1, with a tentative D call TRBD1 (6 bases). The CDR3 is 16 amino acids. The V end lost 1 base, the J end lost 7 bases, and 17 bases lay between the germline ends. Germline CDR1 reads MGHRA; CDR2 reads YSYEKL. As DNA, the CDR3 is TGCGCCAGCAGCCAAGTCCAGGGGATGTCAAGGAATGAGCAGTTCTTC. Translation: CASSQVQGMSRNEQFF.

This clonotype has just a few counts. The chain joins TRBV6-2 or TRBV6-3 to TRBJ2-6, with D perhaps being TRBD1 or TRBD2 (6 bases each). The CDR3 is made up of 12 amino acids. The germline gives CDR1 MNHEY, CDR2 SVGEGT. The CDR3 DNA is TGTGCAGGGGGGTTAGTGGCCAACGTCCTGACTTTC. Its translation: CAGGLVANVLTF.

This clonotype was picked up many times. The chain is built from TRBV20-1 and TRBJ2-3; 7 bases line up with TRBD2. The CDR3 contains 15 residues. V lost 6 bases to trimming and J lost 0 bases; unmatched junction nucleotides: 9. Germline CDR1 is DFQATT and CDR2 is SNEGSKA (reference sequence). This chain's CDR3 is CSATSPSGSTDTQYF. The CDR3 region has the DNA TGCAGTGCCACTTCCCCTAGCGGAAGCACAGATACGCAGTATTTT.

There are many counts of this clonotype. The chain has TRBV28 and TRBJ2-2; D gene ambiguous. CDR1 is MDHEN, CDR2 SYDVKM, per germline. This CDR3 comprises 12 residues. With 1 base removed from V and 3 bases from J, the gap between germline ends came to 0 bases. This chain's CDR3 is CASSLYTGELFF. The CDR3 nucleotides read TGTGCCAGCAGTTTATACACCGGGGAGCTGTTTTTT.

There are many counts of this clonotype. The CDR3 nucleotides read TGTGCCAGCAGCTTAGATGGCGCAGATACGCAGTATTTT. Its translation is CASSLDGADTQYF. The chain joins TRBV7-9 to TRBJ2-3; no definite D call. V lost 1 base and J lost 4, with 6 bases in between. The V gene's germline CDR1 is SEHNR and CDR2 FQNEAQ (reference sequence). The CDR3 has 13 residues.

This clonotype was recorded a few times. J is TRBJ1-5 and V is TRBV5-1; D call uncertain. Per the germline V gene, CDR1 is SGHRS and CDR2 is YFSETQ. The V gene lost 4 bases and the J gene lost 1 base, with 9 bases spanning the gap. This CDR3 is built from 14 residues. The CDR3 region has the DNA TGCGCCAGCAGCCCTTCGGGGAGCAATCAGCCCCAGCATTTT. Its protein is CASSPSGSNQPQHF.

The chain carries TRBV5-1 and TRBJ1-2; D uncertain. CDR1 SGHRS and CDR2 YFSETQ come from the germline V gene. This CDR3 has 14 residues. Trimming cost V 1 base and J 8 bases, with 15 bases left between them. The CDR3 loop is CASSLLRVNGGYTF. CDR3 nucleotides: TGCGCCAGCAGCTTGTTACGGGTCAATGGGGGCTACACCTTC.

The chain recombines TRBV4-2 with TRBJ2-1; 8 bases align to TRBD2. The germline gives CDR1 LGHNA, CDR2 YNFKEQ. This CDR3 is 19 amino acids long. Trimming cost V 0 bases and J 4 bases; bases outside gene matches: 14. The CDR3 loop reads CASSQDRKRGPGTYNEQFF. DNA for the CDR3: TGTGCCAGCAGCCAAGATCGTAAGCGGGGGCCGGGAACATACAATGAGCAGTTCTTC.

J is TRBJ2-1 and V is TRBV4-3; either TRBD1 or TRBD2 may supply D (5 bases each). Germline V gene lookup returns CDR1 LGHNA and CDR2 YSLEER. V was cut by 4 bases and J by 3 bases, with 13 bases left in between. The CDR3 is 15 amino acids. The CDR3 region has the DNA TGCGCCAGCAGCCCCGAGGGGACCAACTACAATGAGCAGTTCTTC. It specifies CASSPEGTNYNEQFF.

Note on this clonotype: Mismatch with germline at one junction end may stem from a read error. The chain has TRBV28 and TRBJ1-5; maybe TRBD1 (5 bases). The CDR3 sequence is 14 residues long. The germline gives CDR1 MDHEN, CDR2 SYDVKM. CDR3 bases: TGTGCCACCAGTTTAGAGGGGTCCAATCAGCCCCAGCATTTT. The encoded protein is CATSLEGSNQPQHF.

This clonotype was observed a few times. This sequence joins TRBV12-3 or TRBV12-4 and TRBJ2-2, with D maybe TRBD1 (6 bases). The CDR3 is 14 residues long. V was trimmed by 6 bases and J by 6 bases, leaving 14 bases between them. The CDR3 loop reads CASRRSGTPGELFF. The CDR3, as DNA: TGTGCCAGCAGACGCTCCGGGACACCCGGGGAGCTGTTTTTT.

This clonotype was seen a few times. A much larger clonotype is one base distant, so this may be a read error. The V and J genes are TRBV11-2 and TRBJ2-7, with D tentatively TRBD1 (5 bases). The CDR3 sequence is 13 residues long. Per the germline V gene, CDR1 is SGHAT and CDR2 is FQNNGV. V lost 3 bases to trimming and J lost 0 bases, with 6 bases between them. The CDR3 region is CASSFDSSYEQYF. The CDR3 DNA sequence: TGTGCCAGCAGCTTCGACAGCTCCTACGAGCAGTACTTC.

This clonotype was seen ten or more times. The chain is built from TRBV28 and TRBJ2-1; 11 bases match TRBD1. The trim removed 5 bases at V and 8 bases at J, leaving 5 bases unmatched. CDR3 length equals 14 residues. Germline loops: CDR1 MDHEN, CDR2 SYDVKM. CDR3 loop: CASSGTGGPHEQFF. The CDR3 region has the DNA TGTGCCAGCAGTGGGACAGGGGGGCCCCATGAGCAGTTCTTC.

There are a few counts of this clonotype. The chain joins TRBV9 to TRBJ1-1; D may be TRBD1 (5 bases). This CDR3 is 16 amino acids long. With 3 bases removed from V and 5 bases from J, the gap between germline ends came to 20 bases. Looked up from germline, CDR1 is SGDLS and CDR2 is YYNGEE. The CDR3 sequence is CASSAFPTGGGTEAFF. The CDR3 coding sequence is TGTGCCAGCAGCGCGTTTCCCACCGGCGGGGGTACTGAAGCTTTCTTT.

The chain is built from TRBV12-3 or TRBV12-4 and TRBJ2-7; no clear D gene. This CDR3 is built from 12 residues. Between the trimmed V and J ends, which lost 5 bases and 6 bases, there was a span of 11 bases. The CDR3 nucleotides are TGTGCCAGCAGTCTAACCACCGGCGAGCAGTACTTC. It translates to CASSLTTGEQYF.

This rearrangement joins TRBV4-3 to TRBJ2-7, with a tentative D call TRBD2 (7 bases). V was clipped by 4 bases and J by 2 bases, with 18 bases between them. From germline, CDR1 is LGHNA and CDR2 YSLEER. The CDR3 loop spans 16 amino acids. Written as DNA, the CDR3 is TGCGCCAGCAGCCGGATCTTAGGGGGGGAAGCCTACGAGCAGTACTTC. This codes for CASSRILGGEAYEQYF.

The chain joins TRBV6-1 to TRBJ2-1; D ambiguous. V lost 5 bases, J lost 0 bases, and 11 bases lay in between. The CDR3 is 15 residues long. Germline lookup yields CDR1 MNHNS and CDR2 SASEGT. The CDR3 DNA sequence: TGTGCCAGCAGTCAGCAACATCGCTCCTACAATGAGCAGTTCTTC. Residues: CASSQQHRSYNEQFF.

This clonotype was seen a handful of times. This CDR3 reads CASSPPVYNEQFF. The CDR3 coding sequence is TGTGCCAGCTCACCACCGGTATACAATGAGCAGTTCTTC. This chain joins TRBV18 and TRBJ2-1, with no clear D. CDR1 KGHSH and CDR2 LQKENI come from the germline V gene. Trimming took off 0 bases at V and 4 bases at J, with 4 bases between the two ends. The CDR3 extends over 13 amino acids.

This clonotype was recorded at least ten times. Written as DNA, the CDR3 is TGTGCCAGCAGCTTAATTCGACTAGCGGGGGGGTTTGCAGATACGCAGTATTTT. It codes for CASSLIRLAGGFADTQYF. The chain links TRBV7-3 to TRBJ2-3; 14 nucleotides align to TRBD2. Germline V gives CDR1 SGHTA, CDR2 FQGTGA. The CDR3 is 18 amino acids. With V trimmed by 1 base and J by 4 bases, 7 bases remained unmatched.

This clonotype was detected ten times or more. The J gene is TRBJ2-2, the V gene TRBV10-3; the D is unclear. Germline loops: CDR1 ENHRY, CDR2 SYGVKD. This CDR3 has 12 amino acids. Deletions cut 3 bases from V and 4 bases from J, with 3 bases between. CDR3 coding DNA: TGTGCCATCAGTGACCCCACCGGGGAGCTGTTTTTT. Translating gives CAISDPTGELFF.

This clonotype was detected only a few times. The chain is built from TRBV2 and TRBJ2-7, with D possibly matching TRBD2 (5 bases). The CDR3 is made up of 14 amino acids. Germline-derived CDR1 and CDR2 are SNHLY and FYNNEI. V lost 7 bases and J lost 0, with 13 bases in between. CDR3 amino acids: CASIERIYSYEQYF. The CDR3 DNA sequence: TGTGCCAGCATTGAGCGGATATACTCCTACGAGCAGTACTTC.